The source of this T cell receptor (beta chain) is a study of neurological immune-mediated disorders. The study, taken as a whole, reports: Across subjects, no CDR3 amino acid sequence appeared in expanded clones of more than one subject, a finding that suggested private repertoires in all groups.

Worth noting for this clonotype: Its antigen is currently unknown.

The CDR3 extends over 12 amino acids. CDR1 and CDR2 (germline): SQVTM, ANQGSEA. V dropped 4 bases and J dropped 3 bases, with 6 bases sitting between them. One entry per CDR3 protein results from TCRdb running MiXCR on the 5' RACE reads. The data show about 21,000 distinct CDR3 sequences, roughly 6.2% seen once. The receptor comes from a young man in good health. Sequencing was carried out using CD8+ T cells from blood. The V and J genes are TRBV29-1 and TRBJ1-4, with D hard to call. The CDR3 coding sequence is TGCAGCGTTGTGGTATCTAATGAAAAACTGTTTTTT. It is translated as CSVVVSNEKLFF.